This T cell receptor beta chain originates from a study of blood T cell dynamics during melanoma immunotherapy. Study-level background: First-line therapy was either pembrolizumab or nivolumab with ipilimumab for metastatic melanoma.

Time point given: pre-treatment baseline. Sampling occurred pretreatment (T0) and at week 3 (W3), after cycle one of checkpoint blockade. Prior systemic cancer therapy, immunosuppressant use and other active malignancies excluded patients. DNA loading was fixed at about 340 ng for all bulk PBMC samples. Only in-frame clones appear in the TCRdb table, and some are missing; sequencing was by immunoSEQ multiplex PCR. The sample has 13,000 or so clones, roughly 89% seen once. Trimming shortened V by 3 bases and J by 1 base, and 13 bases separated the two germline ends. This CDR3 region has 14 residues. Germline assignment: CDR1 GTSNPN and CDR2 SVGIG (reference sequence).

This specimen consisted of blood, obtained from a patient treated with checkpoint blockade. The chain joins TRBV30 to TRBJ2-7, with D possibly TRBD2 on 6 matching bases. The receptor was isolated from a human donor with melanoma. CDR3 bases: TGTGCCTGGAGGGTGGGACTGACATCCTACGAGCAGTACTTC. This gives the protein CAWRVGLTSYEQYF.